This TCR beta chain stems from a study of shared clonotypes between healthy human individuals. Assay: immunoSEQ multiplex PCR; the TCRdb copy retains only in-frame clones and omits some. The repertoire holds about 2,100,000 clones, with 93% as singletons. The CDR3 consists of 14 residues. V was pared by 6 bases and J by 2 bases, with 6 bases of the junction left unmatched. CDR1 MNHNS and CDR2 SASEGT come from the germline V gene. Only CD45RO-negative cells positively selected for CCR7 counted as naive CD8 cells, so terminally differentiated effector memory CD45RA+ cells were excluded. V is TRBV6-1 and J is TRBJ2-7; 8 bases map to TRBD2. The TCR sequence derives from a man between 18 and 29 years old in good health. Some clones in this sample may be carry-over from other donors' samples. Sequencing input: naive CD8+ T cells from PBMCs. The CDR3 sequence is CASSPMGLAYEQYF. The CDR3 coding sequence is TGTGCCAGCAGCCCGATGGGACTAGCCTACGAGCAGTACTTC.